The 11 T cell receptor beta chains below come from one sample, sequenced in a study of cytomegalovirus exposure and HLA in healthy donors. With 60 Vbeta and 13 Jbeta primers, the PCR was carried out. Sequenced by immunoSEQ multiplex PCR; TCRdb stores in-frame clones only, minus some. The sample shows 150,000 or so clones, around three quarters of them seen only once. The specimen was PBMCs. The receptors come from a middle-aged man in good health and CMV-seropositive.

This clone is a singleton in its sample. The chain is built from TRBV4-2 and TRBJ2-7, with 13 bases that match TRBD2. V shed 4 bases and J 7 bases; nucleotides not matched to a gene: 7. Germline CDR1 is LGHNA and CDR2 is YNFKEQ. The CDR3 totals 15 residues. CDR3 sequence (DNA): TGTGCCAGCAGCCGTGGACTAGCGGGAGTATCTGAGCAGTACTTC. It translates to CASSRGLAGVSEQYF.

The gene calls are TRBV10-3 and TRBJ2-3, with TRBD2 matching over 16 bases. Germline values: CDR1 ENHRY, CDR2 SYGVKD. This CDR3 is built from 18 residues. J gave up 6 bases and V 10 bases, and 16 bases lay outside the gene matches. As DNA, the CDR3 is TGTGCCACCTCGGGACTAGCGGGAGGGCCGATAGGGTTGGATACGCAGTATTTT. This encodes CATSGLAGGPIGLDTQYF.

The chain employs TRBV5-1 and TRBJ1-2, with TRBD1 matching over 10 bases. The CDR3 length is 14 residues. Looked up from germline, CDR1 is SGHRS and CDR2 is YFSETQ. V trimming: 0 bases; J trimming: 6 bases; junction bases outside the gene matches: 2. The CDR3 reads CASSLGGQGNGYTF. The DNA of the CDR3 is TGCGCCAGCAGCTTGGGGGGACAGGGGAATGGCTACACCTTC.

The genes are TRBV7-6 and TRBJ2-2, with D possibly TRBD1 on 6 matching bases. Per the germline V gene, CDR1 is SGHVS and CDR2 is FNYEAQ. V shed 4 bases and J shed 3 bases, with 15 bases lying between them. The CDR3 has 16 residues. In DNA, the CDR3 is TGTGCCAGCAGCTCCGCAGGGGAATGGTACACCGGGGAGCTGTTTTTT. Translation gives CASSSAGEWYTGELFF.

CDR3 protein: CAITSTSGRNEQFF. In DNA form, the CDR3 reads TGTGCCATCACCTCGACTAGCGGGAGGAATGAGCAGTTCTTC. This chain joins TRBV10-3 and TRBJ2-1; 13 bases line up with TRBD2. V lost 7 bases, J lost 7 bases, and 4 bases stayed unmatched. Germline V gene data show CDR1 as ENHRY and CDR2 as SYGVKD. This CDR3 is 14 amino acids long.

The genes are TRBV4-2 and TRBJ2-2; 8 bases fit TRBD2. The CDR3 has 17 residues. Trimming at V came to 3 bases and at J to 2 bases, leaving 8 bases not matched to a gene. CDR1 and CDR2 from the germline V gene are LGHNA and YNFKEQ. The CDR3 DNA follows: TGTGCCAGCAGCCAGGTCACTAGCGGAGACAACACCGGGGAGCTGTTTTTT. Residues: CASSQVTSGDNTGELFF.

V gene TRBV9 combines with J gene TRBJ2-5, with D maybe TRBD2 (6 bases). From germline, CDR1 is SGDLS and CDR2 YYNGEE. The CDR3 sequence is 14 residues long. V was shortened by 2 bases and J by 4 bases, with 12 bases between the two germline ends. The CDR3 is CASSVEGLGETQYF. In DNA, the CDR3 is TGTGCCAGCAGCGTGGAGGGTCTTGGAGAGACCCAGTACTTC. Full variable domain (remainder filled in from reference TRBV9 and TRBJ2-5): DSGVTQTPKHLITATGQRVTLRCSPRSGDLSVYWYQQSLDQGLQFLIQYYNGEERAKGNILERFSAQQFPDLHSELNLSSLELGDSALYFCASSVEGLGETQYFGPGTRLLVL.

The chain carries TRBV9 and TRBJ1-1; possible D gene TRBD1, 5 bases. Germline lookup yields CDR1 SGDLS and CDR2 YYNGEE. V lost 3 bases and J 1 base, leaving 13 bases between the germline ends. The CDR3 runs 15 residues. The CDR3 loop is CASSGGGLPNTEAFF. CDR3 in DNA: TGTGCCAGCAGCGGGGGGGGACTCCCGAACACTGAAGCTTTCTTT.

This clone occurred once. J is TRBJ2-1 and V is TRBV2; 10 positions agree with TRBD2. J lost 0 bases, V lost 4 bases, and 3 bases had no gene match. Germline CDR1 SNHLY, CDR2 FYNNEI. This CDR3 is built from 16 residues. Here the CDR3 reads CASSGLAGFSYNEQFF. The CDR3 nucleotides are TGTGCCAGCAGTGGACTAGCGGGCTTCTCCTACAATGAGCAGTTCTTC.

The V gene is TRBV2, the J gene TRBJ2-1; 10 nucleotides match TRBD2. The CDR3 is 15 residues long. CDR1 is SNHLY, CDR2 FYNNEI, per germline. The ends lost 4 bases at V and 3 bases at J; junction bases unmatched: 3. The CDR3 nucleotides are TGTGCCAGCAGTGTAAGCGGGAGGGTCTACAATGAGCAGTTCTTC. Translation gives CASSVSGRVYNEQFF.

This clone has just a few counts. The J gene is TRBJ1-6, the V gene TRBV28, with TRBD1 matching 8 bases. Germline V lookup: CDR1 MDHEN, CDR2 SYDVKM. The CDR3 consists of 13 residues. V gave up 6 bases and J gave up 9 bases; unmatched junction bases: 4. CDR3 protein: CASSTGTGSPLHF. CDR3 nucleotides: TGTGCCAGCAGCACAGGGACAGGTTCACCCCTCCACTTT.